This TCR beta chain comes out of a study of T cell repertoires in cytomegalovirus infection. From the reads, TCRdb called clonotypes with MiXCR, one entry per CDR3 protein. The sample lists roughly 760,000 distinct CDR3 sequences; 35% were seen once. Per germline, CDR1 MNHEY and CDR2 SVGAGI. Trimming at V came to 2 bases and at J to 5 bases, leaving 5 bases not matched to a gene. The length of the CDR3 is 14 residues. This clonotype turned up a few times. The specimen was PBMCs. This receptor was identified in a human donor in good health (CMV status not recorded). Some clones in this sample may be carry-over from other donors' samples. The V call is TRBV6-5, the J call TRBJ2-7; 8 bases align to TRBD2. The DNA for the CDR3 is TGTGCCAGCAGTTACGGGACTAGTCTCGACGAGCAGTACTTC. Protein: CASSYGTSLDEQYF.